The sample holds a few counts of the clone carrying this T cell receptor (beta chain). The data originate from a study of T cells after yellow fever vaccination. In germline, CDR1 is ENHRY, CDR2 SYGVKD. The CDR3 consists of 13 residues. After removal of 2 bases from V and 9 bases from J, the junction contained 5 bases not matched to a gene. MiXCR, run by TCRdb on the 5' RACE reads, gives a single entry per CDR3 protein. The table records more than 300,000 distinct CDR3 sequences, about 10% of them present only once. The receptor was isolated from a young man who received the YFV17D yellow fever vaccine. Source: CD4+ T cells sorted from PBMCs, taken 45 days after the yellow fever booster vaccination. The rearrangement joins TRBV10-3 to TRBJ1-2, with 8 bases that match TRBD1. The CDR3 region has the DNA TGTGCCATCAGTGAGGCCCAGGGGGCGAGCTACACCTTC. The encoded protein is CAISEAQGASYTF.